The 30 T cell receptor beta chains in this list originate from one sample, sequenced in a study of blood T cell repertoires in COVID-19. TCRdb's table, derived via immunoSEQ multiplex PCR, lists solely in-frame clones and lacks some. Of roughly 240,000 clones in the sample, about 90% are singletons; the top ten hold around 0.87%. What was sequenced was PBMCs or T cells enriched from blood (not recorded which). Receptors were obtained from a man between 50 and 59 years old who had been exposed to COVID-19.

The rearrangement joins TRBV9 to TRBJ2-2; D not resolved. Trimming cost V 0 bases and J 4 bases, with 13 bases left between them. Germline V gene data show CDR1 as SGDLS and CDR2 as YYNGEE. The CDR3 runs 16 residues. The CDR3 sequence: CASSVVIRGITGELFF. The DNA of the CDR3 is TGTGCCAGCAGCGTAGTAATTCGAGGAATCACCGGGGAGCTGTTTTTT.

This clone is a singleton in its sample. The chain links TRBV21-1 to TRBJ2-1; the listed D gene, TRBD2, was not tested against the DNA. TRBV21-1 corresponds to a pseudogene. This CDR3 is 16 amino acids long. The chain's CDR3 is CASSKGWRDPYNEQFF. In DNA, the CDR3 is TGTGCCAGCAGCAAAGGGTGGCGGGATCCCTACAATGAGCAGTTCTTC.

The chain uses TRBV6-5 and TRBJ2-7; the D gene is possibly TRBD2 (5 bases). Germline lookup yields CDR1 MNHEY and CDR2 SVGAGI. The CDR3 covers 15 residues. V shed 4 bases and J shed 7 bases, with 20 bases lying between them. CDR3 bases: TGTGCCAGCAGTTTCCTTGGACTGGCCCCCGGTGAGCAGTACTTC. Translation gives CASSFLGLAPGEQYF.

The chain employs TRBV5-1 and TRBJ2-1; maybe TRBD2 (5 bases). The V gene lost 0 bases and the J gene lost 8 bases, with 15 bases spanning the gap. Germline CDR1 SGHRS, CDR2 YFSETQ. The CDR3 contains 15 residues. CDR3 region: CASSLARVSDYEQFF. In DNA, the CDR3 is TGCGCCAGCAGCTTGGCCCGGGTTAGCGATTATGAGCAGTTCTTC.

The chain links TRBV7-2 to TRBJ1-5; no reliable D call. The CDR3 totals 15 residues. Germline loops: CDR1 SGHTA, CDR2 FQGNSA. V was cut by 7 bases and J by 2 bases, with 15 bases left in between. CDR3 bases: TGTGCCAGCACCAGTTCGGGTATGGGCAATCAGCCCCAGCATTTT. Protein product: CASTSSGMGNQPQHF.

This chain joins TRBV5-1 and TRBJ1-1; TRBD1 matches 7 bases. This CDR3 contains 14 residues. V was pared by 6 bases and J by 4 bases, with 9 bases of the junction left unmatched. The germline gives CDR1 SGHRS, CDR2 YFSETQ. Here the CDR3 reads CASTPQGPATEAFF. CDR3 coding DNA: TGCGCCAGCACCCCACAGGGGCCGGCCACTGAAGCTTTCTTT.

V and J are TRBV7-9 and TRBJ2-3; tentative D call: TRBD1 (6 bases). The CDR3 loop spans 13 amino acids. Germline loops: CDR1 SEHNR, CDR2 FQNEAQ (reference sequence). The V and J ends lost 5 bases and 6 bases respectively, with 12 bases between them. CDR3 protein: CASSRTARDTQYF. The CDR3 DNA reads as TGTGCCAGCAGCCGGACAGCTAGGGATACGCAGTATTTT.

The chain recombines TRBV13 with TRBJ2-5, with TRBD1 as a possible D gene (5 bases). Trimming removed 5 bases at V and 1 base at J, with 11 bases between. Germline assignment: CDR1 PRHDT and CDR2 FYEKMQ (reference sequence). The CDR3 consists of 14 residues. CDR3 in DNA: TGTGCCAGCAGCGATGGGGCTACCCAAGAGACCCAGTACTTC. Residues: CASSDGATQETQYF. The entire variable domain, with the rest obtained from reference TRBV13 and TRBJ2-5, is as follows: AAGVIQSPRHLIKEKRETATLKCYPIPRHDTVYWYQQGPGQDPQFLISFYEKMQSDKGSIPDRFSAQQFSDYHSELNMSSLELGDSALYFCASSDGATQETQYFGPGTRLLVL.

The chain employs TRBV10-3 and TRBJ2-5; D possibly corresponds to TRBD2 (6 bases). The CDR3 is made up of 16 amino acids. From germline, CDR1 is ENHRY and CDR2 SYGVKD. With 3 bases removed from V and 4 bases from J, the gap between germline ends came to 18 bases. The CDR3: CAISDGVASEGETQYF. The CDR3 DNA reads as TGTGCCATCAGTGATGGAGTGGCTAGCGAAGGAGAGACCCAGTACTTC.

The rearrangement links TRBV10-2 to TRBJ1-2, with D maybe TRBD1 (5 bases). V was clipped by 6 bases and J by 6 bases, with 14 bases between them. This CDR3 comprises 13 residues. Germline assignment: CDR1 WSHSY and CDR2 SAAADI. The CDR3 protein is CASSARGSDGYTF. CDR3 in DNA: TGCGCCAGCAGCGCCCGGGGGAGCGATGGCTACACCTTC.

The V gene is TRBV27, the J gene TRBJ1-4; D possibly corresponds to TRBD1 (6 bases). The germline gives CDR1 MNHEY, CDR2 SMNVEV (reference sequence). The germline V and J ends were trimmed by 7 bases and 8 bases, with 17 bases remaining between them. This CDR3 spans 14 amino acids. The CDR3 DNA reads TGTGCCAGCACTACGGGGGGGGCTTTGGAAAAACTGTTTTTT. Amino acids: CASTTGGALEKLFF.

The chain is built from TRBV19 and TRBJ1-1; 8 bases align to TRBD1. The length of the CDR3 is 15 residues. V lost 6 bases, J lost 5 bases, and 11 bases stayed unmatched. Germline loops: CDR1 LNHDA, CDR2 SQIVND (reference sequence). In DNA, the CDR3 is TGTGCCAGTAGATGGATGGACAGGGAGACTACTGAAGCTTTCTTT. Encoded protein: CASRWMDRETTEAFF.

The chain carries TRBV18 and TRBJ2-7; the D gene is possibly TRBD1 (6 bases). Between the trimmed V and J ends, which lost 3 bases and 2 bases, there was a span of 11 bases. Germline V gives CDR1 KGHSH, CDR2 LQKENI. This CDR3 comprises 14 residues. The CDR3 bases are TGTGCCAGCTCACCGGCAGGGGTGACCTACGAGCAGTACTTC. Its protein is CASSPAGVTYEQYF.

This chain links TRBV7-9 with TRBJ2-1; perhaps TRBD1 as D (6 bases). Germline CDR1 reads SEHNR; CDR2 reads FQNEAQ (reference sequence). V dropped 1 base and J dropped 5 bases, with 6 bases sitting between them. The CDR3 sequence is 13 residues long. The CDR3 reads CASSLGGHNEQFF. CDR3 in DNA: TGTGCCAGCAGCTTAGGGGGGCACAATGAGCAGTTCTTC.

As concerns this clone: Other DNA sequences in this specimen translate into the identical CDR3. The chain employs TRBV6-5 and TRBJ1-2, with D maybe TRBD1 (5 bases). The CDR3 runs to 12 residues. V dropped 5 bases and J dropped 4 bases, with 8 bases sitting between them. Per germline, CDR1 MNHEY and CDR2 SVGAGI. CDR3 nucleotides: TGTGCCAGCAGTCCAACAGGCTATGGCTACACCTTC. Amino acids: CASSPTGYGYTF.

CDR3 loop: CASSLAAGYEQYV. As DNA, the CDR3 is TGTGCCAGCAGCTTAGCCGCGGGATACGAGCAGTACGTC. The rearrangement uses TRBV7-8 and TRBJ2-7, with a possible D match to TRBD2 (6 bases). CDR3 length: 13 residues. V gave up 0 bases and J gave up 4 bases, with 7 bases separating them. CDR1 and CDR2 from the germline V gene are SGHVS and FQNEAQ.

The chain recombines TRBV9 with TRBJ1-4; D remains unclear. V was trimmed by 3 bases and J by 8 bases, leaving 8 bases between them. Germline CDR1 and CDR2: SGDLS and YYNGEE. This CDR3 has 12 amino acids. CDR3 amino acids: CASSATEEKLFF. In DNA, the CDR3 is TGTGCCAGCAGCGCTACCGAGGAAAAACTGTTTTTT.

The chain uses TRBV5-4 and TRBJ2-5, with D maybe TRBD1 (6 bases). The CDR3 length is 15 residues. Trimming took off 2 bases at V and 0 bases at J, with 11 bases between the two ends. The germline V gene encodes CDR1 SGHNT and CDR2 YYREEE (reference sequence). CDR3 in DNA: TGTGCCAGCAGCTTCCGGGACACGTACCAAGAGACCCAGTACTTC. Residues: CASSFRDTYQETQYF.

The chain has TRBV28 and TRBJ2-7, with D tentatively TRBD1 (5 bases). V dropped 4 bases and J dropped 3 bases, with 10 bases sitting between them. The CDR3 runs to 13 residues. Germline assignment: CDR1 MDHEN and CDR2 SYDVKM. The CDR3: CASSSGQLYEQYV. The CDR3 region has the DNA TGTGCCAGCAGTTCCGGACAACTCTACGAGCAGTACGTC.

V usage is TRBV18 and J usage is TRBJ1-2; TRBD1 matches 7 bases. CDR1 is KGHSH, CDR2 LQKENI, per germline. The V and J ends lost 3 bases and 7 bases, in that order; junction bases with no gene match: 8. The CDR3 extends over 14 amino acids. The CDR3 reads CASSPLATGFGYTF. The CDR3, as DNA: TGTGCCAGCTCACCTTTGGCGACAGGGTTTGGCTACACCTTC.

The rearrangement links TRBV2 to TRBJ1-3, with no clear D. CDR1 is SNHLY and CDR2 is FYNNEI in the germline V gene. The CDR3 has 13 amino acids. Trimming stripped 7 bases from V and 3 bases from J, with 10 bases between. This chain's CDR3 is CASKVEVGNTIYF. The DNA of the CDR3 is TGTGCCAGCAAGGTAGAGGTTGGAAACACCATATATTTT.

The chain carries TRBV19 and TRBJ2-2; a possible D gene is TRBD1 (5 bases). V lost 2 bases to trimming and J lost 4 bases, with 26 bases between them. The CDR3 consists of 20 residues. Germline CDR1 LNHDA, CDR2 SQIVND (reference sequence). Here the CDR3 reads CASSIIGLGPPFRGTGELFF. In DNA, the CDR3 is TGTGCCAGTAGTATAATAGGGCTCGGGCCTCCTTTTAGGGGCACCGGGGAGCTGTTTTTT.

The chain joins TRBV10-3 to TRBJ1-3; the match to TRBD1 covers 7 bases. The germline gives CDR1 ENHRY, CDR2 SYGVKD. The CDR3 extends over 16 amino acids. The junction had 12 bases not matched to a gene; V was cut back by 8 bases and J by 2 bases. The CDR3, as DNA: TGTGCCATCGGAGGTTCTGCCGGGACAGCTGGAAACACCATATATTTT. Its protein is CAIGGSAGTAGNTIYF.

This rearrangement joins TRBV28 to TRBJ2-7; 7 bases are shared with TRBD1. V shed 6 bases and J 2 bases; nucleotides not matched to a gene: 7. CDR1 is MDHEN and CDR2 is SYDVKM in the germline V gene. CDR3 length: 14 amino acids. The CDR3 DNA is TGTGCCAGCAGCCCACCACAGGGGACCTACGAGCAGTACGTC. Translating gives CASSPPQGTYEQYV.

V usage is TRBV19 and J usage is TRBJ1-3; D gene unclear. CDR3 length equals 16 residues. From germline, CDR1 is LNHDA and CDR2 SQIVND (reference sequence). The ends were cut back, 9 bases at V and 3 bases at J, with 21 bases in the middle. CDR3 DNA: TGTGCCAGCTTTCAGTTTGTCGGAGGACTTGGAAACACCATATATTTT. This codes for CASFQFVGGLGNTIYF.

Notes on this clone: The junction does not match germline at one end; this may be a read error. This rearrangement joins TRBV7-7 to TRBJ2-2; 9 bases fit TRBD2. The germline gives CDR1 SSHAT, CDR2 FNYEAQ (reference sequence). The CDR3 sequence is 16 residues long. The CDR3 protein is CASSAGGGANTGELFF. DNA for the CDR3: TGTGCTAGCAGCGCCGGCGGGGGGGCGAACACCGGGGAGCTGTTTTTT.

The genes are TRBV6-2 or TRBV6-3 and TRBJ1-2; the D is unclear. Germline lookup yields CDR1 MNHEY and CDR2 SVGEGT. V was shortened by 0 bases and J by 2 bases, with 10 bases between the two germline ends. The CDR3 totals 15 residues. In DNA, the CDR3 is TGTGCCAGCAGTTACTCGGGGAGTCAGAACTATGGCTACACCTTC. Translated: CASSYSGSQNYGYTF.

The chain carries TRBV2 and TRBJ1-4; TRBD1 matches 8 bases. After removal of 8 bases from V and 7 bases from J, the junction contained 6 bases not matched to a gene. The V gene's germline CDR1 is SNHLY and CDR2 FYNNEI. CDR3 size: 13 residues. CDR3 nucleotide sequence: TGTGCCAGCTTTGGACAGGGCTTTGAAAAACTGTTTTTT. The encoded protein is CASFGQGFEKLFF.

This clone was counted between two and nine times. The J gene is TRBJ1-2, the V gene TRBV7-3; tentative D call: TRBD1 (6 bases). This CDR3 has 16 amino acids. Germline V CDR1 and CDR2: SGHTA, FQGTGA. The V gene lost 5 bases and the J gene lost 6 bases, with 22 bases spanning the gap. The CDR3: CASSAQGNEDIHGYTF. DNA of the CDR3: TGTGCCAGCAGCGCTCAGGGGAACGAAGACATTCATGGCTACACCTTC.

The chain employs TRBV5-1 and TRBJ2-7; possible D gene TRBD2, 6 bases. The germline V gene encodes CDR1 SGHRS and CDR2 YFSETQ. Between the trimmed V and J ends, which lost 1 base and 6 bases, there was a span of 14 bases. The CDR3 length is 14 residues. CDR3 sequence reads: CASSLWRVSSEQYF. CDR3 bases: TGCGCCAGCAGCTTGTGGAGGGTTTCGAGCGAGCAGTACTTC.